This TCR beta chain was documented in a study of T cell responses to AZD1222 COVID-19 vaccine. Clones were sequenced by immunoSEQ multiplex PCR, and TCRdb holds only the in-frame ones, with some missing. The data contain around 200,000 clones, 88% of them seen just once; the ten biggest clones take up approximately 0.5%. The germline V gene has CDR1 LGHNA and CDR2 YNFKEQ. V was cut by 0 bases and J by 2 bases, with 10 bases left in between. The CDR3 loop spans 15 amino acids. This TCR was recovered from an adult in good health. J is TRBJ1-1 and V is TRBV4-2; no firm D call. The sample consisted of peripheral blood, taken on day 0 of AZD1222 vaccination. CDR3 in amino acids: CASSQDWGGNTEAFF. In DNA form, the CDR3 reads TGTGCCAGCAGCCAAGATTGGGGTGGCAACACTGAAGCTTTCTTT.